This T cell receptor (beta chain) was sequenced during a study of cytomegalovirus exposure and HLA in healthy donors. V dropped 4 bases and J dropped 0; count of bases not matched to a gene: 9. The germline V gene has CDR1 WNHNN and CDR2 SYGVQD (reference sequence). The CDR3 consists of 18 residues. Primers included in the PCR were 60 Vbeta and 13 Jbeta primers. Sequencing used immunoSEQ multiplex PCR; TCRdb keeps in-frame clones, though not all of them. This sample's table reports 130,000 to 150,000 clones. Study results and limitations: Later findings reportedly placed an Asian-associated ancestry cluster below the roughly 690-donor mean for N-insertions.

About this clone itself: The antigen is not known.

The genes are TRBV10-1 and TRBJ1-6; 7 bases agree with TRBD1. The origin of this receptor is a man aged 40-49 years in good health and CMV-seronegative. Material: PBMCs. The DNA for the CDR3 is TGCGCCAGCAGTGGAACAGGGGCCCGGAGCTCCTATAATTCACCCCTCCACTTT. It yields the protein CASSGTGARSSYNSPLHF.